The next 24 T cell receptor beta chains were all read from a single sample in a study of shared clonotypes between healthy human individuals. Selected positively for CCR7 and CD45RO-negative, naive CD8 cells excluded terminally differentiated effector memory CD45RA+ cells. TCRdb keeps only in-frame clones here, not all; method: immunoSEQ multiplex PCR. The sample holds 650,000 to 800,000 clones, about 90% seen once. The material sequenced was naive CD8+ T cells sorted from blood. These receptors came from a man aged 25 to 40 in good health.

The V call is TRBV6-1, the J call TRBJ1-1; D unresolved. The CDR3 has 14 amino acids. The V end lost 7 bases, the J end lost 1 base, and 13 bases lay between the germline ends. Germline-derived CDR1 and CDR2 are MNHNS and SASEGT. The CDR3 here is CASTTRVPNTEAFF. As DNA, the CDR3 is TGTGCCAGCACCACCCGCGTTCCGAACACTGAAGCTTTCTTT.

This clone was detected once. The chain combines TRBV19 with TRBJ1-2; D is possibly TRBD1 (6 bases). The CDR3 contains 17 residues. V gave up 4 bases and J gave up 3 bases, with 21 bases separating them. The germline V gene has CDR1 LNHDA and CDR2 SQIVND (reference sequence). This CDR3 is CASSKGSPRTEHYGYTF. The CDR3 nucleotides are TGTGCCAGTAGTAAGGGTTCCCCTCGGACAGAACACTATGGCTACACCTTC.

The V and J genes are TRBV29-1 and TRBJ2-3; 10 bases agree with TRBD1. CDR1 and CDR2 from the germline V gene are SQVTM and ANQGSEA. The V gene end was trimmed by 7 bases and the J gene end by 7 bases; junction bases not matched to a gene: 11. CDR3 length: 14 residues. The CDR3 reads CSAVGQGGRNTQYF. CDR3 in DNA: TGCAGCGCCGTAGGACAGGGGGGCCGTAATACGCAGTATTTT.

The V call is TRBV2, the J call TRBJ2-7, with TRBD2 matching 9 bases. The CDR3 totals 15 residues. V shed 2 bases and J 5 bases; nucleotides not matched to a gene: 7. The germline CDR1 and CDR2 sequences are SNHLY and FYNNEI. The chain's CDR3 is CASSERSGRWDEQYF. DNA of the CDR3: TGTGCCAGCAGTGAAAGAAGCGGGAGGTGGGACGAGCAGTACTTC.

V and J are TRBV20-1 and TRBJ2-7; no definite D call. The CDR3 is 11 residues long. From germline, CDR1 is DFQATT and CDR2 SNEGSKA (reference sequence). V was shortened by 3 bases and J by 4 bases, with 7 bases between the two germline ends. The CDR3 region has the DNA TGCAGTGCTAGGACACAGTACGAGCAGTACTTC. It codes for CSARTQYEQYF.

V is TRBV5-6 and J is TRBJ2-5; 9 nucleotides line up with TRBD1. V gave up 0 bases and J gave up 9 bases; unmatched junction bases: 0. Germline V gene lookup returns CDR1 SGHDT and CDR2 YYEEEE. The CDR3 contains 12 residues. The chain's CDR3 is CASSLGTGAQYF. The CDR3 bases are TGTGCCAGCAGCTTGGGGACAGGGGCCCAGTACTTC.

The V gene is TRBV7-2, the J gene TRBJ1-2; 9 positions match TRBD1. There are 17 residues in the CDR3. Germline CDR1 and CDR2: SGHTA and FQGNSA. Unmatched junction bases numbered 10, after V lost 1 base and J lost 4 bases. CDR3 coding DNA: TGTGCCAGCAGCTTAGACATAGGGACAGGGAGGTTCTATGGCTACACCTTC. Amino acid sequence: CASSLDIGTGRFYGYTF.

The chain carries TRBV9 and TRBJ2-3; tentative D call: TRBD2 (6 bases). Germline assignment: CDR1 SGDLS and CDR2 YYNGEE. This CDR3 region has 16 residues. The ends were cut back, 0 bases at V and 0 bases at J, with 11 bases in the middle. In nucleotides, the CDR3 is TGTGCCAGCAGCGTAGAGGCGGGAACTAGCACAGATACGCAGTATTTT. It specifies CASSVEAGTSTDTQYF.

The chain couples TRBV14 to TRBJ2-7; 7 bases fit TRBD1. The CDR3 sequence is 15 residues long. CDR1 and CDR2 (germline): SGHDN, FVKESK. J was trimmed by 3 bases and V by 5 bases; bases with no gene match: 10. The CDR3 region is CASSEPGTAYYEQYF. CDR3 bases: TGTGCCAGCAGCGAACCCGGGACAGCATACTACGAGCAGTACTTC.

This chain uses TRBV5-4 with TRBJ2-7; TRBD1 agrees at 7 bases. V lost 3 bases to trimming and J lost 5 bases; unmatched junction nucleotides: 8. Germline assignment: CDR1 SGHNT and CDR2 YYREEE (reference sequence). CDR3 size: 14 residues. CDR3 in DNA: TGTGCCAGCAGCTCACAGGGGCCTCTGGACGAGCAGTACTTC. Its protein is CASSSQGPLDEQYF.

CDR3 sequence reads: CSVGKGWSRTGELFF. The CDR3 nucleotides are TGCAGCGTTGGGAAGGGGTGGAGTAGAACCGGGGAGCTGTTTTTT. The V call is TRBV29-1, the J call TRBJ2-2, with a possible D match to TRBD1 (5 bases). Trimming took 4 bases from V and 5 from J, leaving 17 bases between them. The germline V gene has CDR1 SQVTM and CDR2 ANQGSEA. This CDR3 has 15 amino acids.

The chain couples TRBV29-1 to TRBJ2-1, with no clear D. The CDR3 consists of 15 residues. Looked up from germline, CDR1 is SQVTM and CDR2 is ANQGSEA. Trimming removed 1 base from V and 0 bases from J, with 10 bases in between. In DNA form, the CDR3 reads TGCAGCGTTGAAGGTGGGGAACCCTCCTACAATGAGCAGTTCTTC. Amino acids: CSVEGGEPSYNEQFF.

This clone was counted once. The chain employs TRBV7-8 and TRBJ2-6; D may be TRBD1 or TRBD2 (5 bases each). The CDR3 covers 17 residues. Germline values: CDR1 SGHVS, CDR2 FQNEAQ. The germline V and J ends were trimmed by 3 bases and 1 base, with 13 bases remaining between them. As DNA, the CDR3 is TGTGCCAGCAGCTTGTCCCGCAGGGAGTCTGGGGCCAACGTCCTGACTTTC. It encodes CASSLSRRESGANVLTF.

The chain carries TRBV19 and TRBJ2-7; no clear D gene. CDR3 length equals 11 residues. Germline V gene sequence: CDR1 LNHDA, CDR2 SQIVND (reference sequence). Trimming left V 3 bases short and J 5 bases short, with 5 bases between. The CDR3 loop is CASSISNEQYF. The CDR3 DNA sequence: TGTGCCAGTAGTATTTCGAACGAGCAGTACTTC.

The chain has TRBV7-6 and TRBJ2-1, with 10 bases identical to TRBD2. J gave up 5 bases and V 1 base, and 11 bases lay outside the gene matches. CDR1 SGHVS and CDR2 FNYEAQ come from the germline V gene. The CDR3 spans 18 residues. CDR3 sequence: CASSLEGPLAGINNEQFF. CDR3 in DNA: TGTGCCAGCAGCTTAGAAGGACCACTAGCGGGGATTAACAATGAGCAGTTCTTC.

This chain connects TRBV28 to TRBJ2-7, with D tentatively TRBD1 (6 bases). V lost 7 bases and J lost 2, with 18 bases in between. The CDR3 is 15 residues long. Germline-derived CDR1 and CDR2 are MDHEN and SYDVKM. The CDR3 nucleotides read TGTGCCAGCAAATTCAGCTCAGGGGCGGCCTACGAGCAGTACTTC. Amino acids: CASKFSSGAAYEQYF.

In its sample, this clone was seen once. The rearrangement uses TRBV2 and TRBJ2-1, with 8 bases lining up with TRBD2. The CDR3 sequence is 16 residues long. J was trimmed by 9 bases and V by 3 bases; bases with no gene match: 13. The germline gives CDR1 SNHLY, CDR2 FYNNEI. As DNA, the CDR3 is TGTGCCAGCAGTGAGTCGAGCGGGAGTTGGATGGGTGAGCAGTTCTTC. It codes for CASSESSGSWMGEQFF.

As regards this clone: Its ends do not fully match the called genes, so a read error is possible. This chain uses TRBV5-4 with TRBJ2-1; a weak D match, TRBD2 (6 bases). The CDR3 consists of 16 residues. Germline values: CDR1 SGHNT, CDR2 YYREEE (reference sequence). CDR3 DNA: TGTGCCGGCAGCGAAGGAGGGCTCAGCTCCTACAATGAGCAGTTCTTC. As protein: CAGSEGGLSSYNEQFF.

The chain carries TRBV7-9 and TRBJ2-2; 11 bases agree with TRBD2. The germline V gene has CDR1 SEHNR and CDR2 FQNEAQ (reference sequence). V trimming: 4 bases; J trimming: 3 bases; junction bases outside the gene matches: 7. This CDR3 comprises 17 residues. CDR3 protein: CASSSGLAENYTGELFF. The CDR3 nucleotides read TGTGCCAGCAGCTCGGGACTAGCGGAGAACTACACCGGGGAGCTGTTTTTT.

The V and J genes are TRBV6-5 and TRBJ2-5; D is uncertain. The V gene's germline CDR1 is MNHEY and CDR2 SVGAGI. The CDR3 runs 15 residues. The V end was cut by 0 bases, the J end by 5 bases, with 13 bases between. This chain's CDR3 is CASSYSLRAEETQYF. CDR3 nucleotide sequence: TGTGCCAGCAGTTACTCGTTAAGGGCCGAGGAGACCCAGTACTTC.

This clone occurred once. V and J are TRBV7-9 and TRBJ1-2; 9 positions agree with TRBD1. There are 17 residues in the CDR3. Trimming cost V 1 base and J 1 base; bases outside gene matches: 7. Germline V gene sequence: CDR1 SEHNR, CDR2 FQNEAQ (reference sequence). Here the CDR3 DNA reads TGTGCCAGCAGCTTAGTACAGGGGGCAGGAGTTAACTATGGCTACACCTTC. It specifies CASSLVQGAGVNYGYTF.

The rearrangement uses TRBV19 and TRBJ2-1, with TRBD2 matching 10 bases. CDR3 length: 16 amino acids. V dropped 2 bases and J dropped 4; count of bases not matched to a gene: 5. Germline V gives CDR1 LNHDA, CDR2 SQIVND (reference sequence). CDR3 region: CASSIIGLAEYNEQFF. In DNA, the CDR3 is TGTGCCAGTAGTATAATCGGACTAGCGGAATACAATGAGCAGTTCTTC.

V and J are TRBV13 and TRBJ2-7; D might be TRBD2 (5 bases). The CDR3 is 13 amino acids. Germline V gene lookup returns CDR1 PRHDT and CDR2 FYEKMQ (reference sequence). V was clipped by 5 bases and J by 8 bases, with 16 bases between them. Here the CDR3 DNA reads TGTGCCAGCAGCCCCGGTAGTCCTAGCCAGCAGTACTTC. Translating gives CASSPGSPSQQYF.

This clone was seen once. The chain links TRBV7-2 to TRBJ1-2; 7 positions match TRBD1. Per germline, CDR1 SGHTA and CDR2 FQGNSA. The CDR3 has 13 amino acids. J lost 8 bases, V lost 5 bases, and 8 bases had no gene match. CDR3 coding DNA: TGTGCCAGCAGCACCCCACAGGGGCCGGGCTACACCTTC. This sequence encodes CASSTPQGPGYTF.